Listed below are T cell receptor beta chains from one sample, sequenced in a study of T cell responses to AZD1222 COVID-19 vaccine. Using immunoSEQ multiplex PCR, the repertoire was profiled, and TCRdb retains in-frame clones only, with some absent. This sample has approximately 140,000 clones, with 90% found just once. Sequencing used peripheral blood, obtained on day 0 of AZD1222 vaccination. Receptor source: an adult in good health. The CDR3 runs from the conserved cysteine through the conserved F or W. The order of the fields is D gene, J gene, V gene, clone size, CDR3 protein, CDR3 DNA. D genes are given only for firm matches. Expanded clones are given a class, and other clones once, few, many or no size at all.

.	TRBJ1-5	TRBV6-1	.	CASSEQPGRDQPQHF	TGTGCCAGCAGTGAACAACCAGGGAGAGATCAGCCCCAGCATTTT
.	TRBJ2-2	TRBV30	once	CAWTKAETAGELFF	TGTGCCTGGACCAAGGCAGAAACCGCCGGGGAGCTGTTTTTT
.	TRBJ1-1	TRBV19	.	CASKKQDKNTEAFF	TGTGCCAGTAAGAAACAGGACAAGAACACTGAAGCTTTCTTT
.	TRBJ2-2	TRBV11-2	.	CASSLDGRKTGELFF	TGTGCCAGCAGCTTAGACGGCCGAAAGACCGGGGAGCTGTTTTTT
TRBD1	TRBJ1-5	TRBV24-1	.	CATSPSGQANQPQHF	TGTGCCACCAGCCCATCGGGACAGGCCAATCAGCCCCAGCATTTT
.	TRBJ1-1	TRBV12-3/TRBV12-4	.	CASSLQVGTEAFF	TGTGCCAGCAGTTTACAGGTGGGGACTGAAGCTTTCTTT
TRBD1	TRBJ1-1	TRBV19	.	CATGDRGDTEAFF	TGTGCCACCGGGGACAGGGGGGACACTGAAGCTTTCTTT
.	TRBJ2-7	TRBV30	.	CAWSARAEQYF	TGTGCCTGGAGTGCCAGGGCCGAGCAGTACTTC
.	TRBJ1-1	TRBV6-5	.	CASRRKVGTEAFF	TGTGCCAGCAGACGCAAGGTGGGAACTGAAGCTTTCTTT
.	TRBJ2-1	TRBV15	.	CATSGESWDNYNEQFF	TGTGCCACCAGCGGAGAAAGTTGGGACAACTACAATGAGCAGTTCTTC
TRBD1	TRBJ1-4	TRBV6-1	.	CASSEQTGTGGEKLFF	TGTGCCAGCAGTGAACAGACCGGGACAGGAGGGGAAAAACTGTTTTTT
.	TRBJ1-1	TRBV30	.	CAWRYRNTEAFF	TGTGCCTGGAGATACAGGAACACTGAAGCTTTCTTT
.	TRBJ1-1	TRBV7-2	once	CASSTAGRVDGAFF	TGTGCCAGCAGCACAGCGGGTCGCGTAGATGGAGCTTTCTTT
.	TRBJ1-5	TRBV19	.	CASSIGGGQPQHF	TGTGCCAGTAGTATAGGGGGGGGCCAGCCCCAGCATTTT
.	TRBJ1-6	TRBV5-4	.	CASSLALGNKKSPLHF	TGTGCCAGCAGCTTGGCCTTGGGGAATAAGAAGTCACCCCTCCACTTT
.	TRBJ1-1	TRBV6-5	.	CASSYPVLTANTEAFF	TGTGCCAGCAGTTACCCCGTCCTAACAGCGAACACTGAAGCTTTCTTT
.	TRBJ2-5	TRBV12-3/TRBV12-4	.	CASSFGSQETQYF	TGTGCCAGCAGTTTTGGCAGCCAAGAGACCCAGTACTTC
.	TRBJ1-1	TRBV9	.	CASSPPRGNTEAFF	TGTGCCAGCAGCCCCCCTCGGGGAAACACTGAAGCTTTCTTT
.	TRBJ2-5	TRBV2	.	CASGRGMQETQYF	TGTGCCAGCGGGAGGGGGATGCAAGAGACCCAGTACTTC
TRBD2	TRBJ2-7	TRBV11-3	.	CASSLTIRLAGVLSHEQYF	TGTGCCAGCAGCCTTACCATACGACTAGCGGGAGTCTTATCCCACGAGCAGTACTTC
.	TRBJ2-1	TRBV4-1	.	CASSQELNDRPNEQFF	TGCGCCAGCAGCCAAGAACTGAACGACAGGCCAAATGAGCAGTTCTTC
TRBD1	TRBJ1-4	TRBV7-9	.	CASSFGTDYEKLFF	TGTGCCAGCAGCTTCGGGACAGACTATGAAAAACTGTTTTTT